The 21 T cell receptor beta chains reported below all come from one sample, sequenced in a study of T cells expressing NK-cell markers. From the 5' RACE reads, TCRdb lists one entry per CDR3 protein and no DNA. This repertoire includes about 2,200 distinct CDR3 sequences. The specimen was blood T cells: a sorted CD56 or NKG2C T cell subset, CD4+ or CD8+ T cells, or bulk PBMC T cells (not recorded which). The receptors were gathered from a woman between 18 and 29 years old in good health.

This sequence joins TRBV25-1 and TRBJ1-1. Germline loops: CDR1 MGHDK, CDR2 SYGVNS. The CDR3 runs to 12 residues. The CDR3 loop is CASTQEGTEAFF.

The chain combines TRBV20-1 with TRBJ2-2. Germline CDR1 reads DFQATT; CDR2 reads SNEGSKA (reference sequence). The CDR3 extends over 14 amino acids. CDR3 residues: CSARGGSDTGELFF.

This chain joins TRBV7-6 and TRBJ2-1; TCRdb lists TRBD2, though no DNA is available to test this call. Germline lookup yields CDR1 SGHVS and CDR2 FNYEAQ. The CDR3 contains 17 residues. CDR3 sequence reads: CASSSRTSGGGYNEQFF.

The rearrangement joins TRBV15 to TRBJ2-5; no DNA is available, so the TRBD1 call from TCRdb remains unchecked. This CDR3 comprises 15 residues. Per the germline V gene, CDR1 is LNHNV and CDR2 is YYDKDF (reference sequence). Here the CDR3 reads CATSRGERESETQYF. Full variable domain (outside the CDR3, taken from reference TRBV15 and TRBJ2-5): DAMVIQNPRYQVTQFGKPVTLSCSQTLNHNVMYWYQQKSSQAPKLLFHYYDKDFNNEADTPDNFQSRRPNTSFCFLDIRSPGLGDTAMYLCATSRGERESETQYFGPGTRLLVL.

The chain has TRBV15 and TRBJ2-3; TCRdb outputs TRBD2, but without DNA this stays unchecked. Germline loops: CDR1 LNHNV, CDR2 YYDKDF (reference sequence). The CDR3 extends over 16 amino acids. CDR3: CATSREAASGTDTQYF.

The V and J genes are TRBV11-2 and TRBJ1-1. Germline values: CDR1 SGHAT, CDR2 FQNNGV. CDR3 length: 14 residues. Here the CDR3 reads CASSLIQTNTEAFF.

According to its frequency, this clonotype is medium-sized (0.01 to 0.1%). The V and J genes are TRBV29-1 and TRBJ1-2. The CDR3 has 12 residues. CDR1 is SQVTM, CDR2 ANQGSEA, per germline. CDR3 in amino acids: CSVEGSNSGYTF.

Measured by frequency, this clonotype is medium-sized. The chain recombines TRBV7-2 with TRBJ1-6. CDR1 and CDR2 (germline): SGHTA, FQGNSA. The length of the CDR3 is 13 residues. CDR3 sequence: CASSFVGLSPLHF.

This rearrangement joins TRBV23-1 to TRBJ1-4; TCRdb returns TRBD1, unconfirmable since there is no DNA. TRBV23-1 is given ORF status, its function remaining uncertain. The CDR3 runs to 13 residues. CDR3: CASSPTGRKTVFF.

The rearrangement links TRBV5-6 to TRBJ2-4; the D gene TCRdb calls, TRBD2, cannot be checked with no DNA. Looked up from germline, CDR1 is SGHDT and CDR2 is YYEEEE. The CDR3 has 15 amino acids. CDR3 region: CASSPLYGPKNIQYF.

The chain employs TRBV20-1 and TRBJ2-7; TCRdb calls TRBD1, which cannot be checked without DNA. Germline CDR1 is DFQATT and CDR2 is SNEGSKA (reference sequence). There are 14 residues in the CDR3. CDR3 sequence reads: CSARGQQSSYEQYF.

Considering frequency, this clonotype is medium-sized (0.01 to 0.1%). This rearrangement joins TRBV4-1 to TRBJ1-1; the D call of TRBD1 rests on TCRdb alone, since no DNA is present to check it. CDR3 size: 17 residues. Germline assignment: CDR1 MGHRA and CDR2 YSYEKL. This CDR3 is CASSLGWGGIMNTEAFF.

The chain uses TRBV14 and TRBJ2-7. This CDR3 is built from 14 residues. Germline loops: CDR1 SGHDN, CDR2 FVKESK. The CDR3 protein is CASRNKGRTYEQYF.

This chain joins TRBV19 and TRBJ2-3; the TCRdb call, TRBD1, lacks DNA for checking. The CDR3 consists of 13 residues. CDR1 is LNHDA and CDR2 is SQIVND in the germline V gene (reference sequence). CDR3 protein: CASSALGGHTQYF. The complete variable domain, with remaining parts taken from reference TRBV19 and TRBJ2-3, reads DGGITQSPKYLFRKEGQNVTLSCEQNLNHDAMYWYRQDPGQGLRLIYYSQIVNDFQKGDIAEGYSVSREKKESFPLTVTSAQKNPTAFYLCASSALGGHTQYFGPGTRLTVL.

Its frequency marks this clonotype as large. This chain uses TRBV20-1 with TRBJ1-1; the D gene TCRdb calls, TRBD1, cannot be checked with no DNA. The CDR3 extends over 13 amino acids. Germline lookup yields CDR1 DFQATT and CDR2 SNEGSKA (reference sequence). CDR3 sequence reads: CSASGQGATEAFF.

This chain uses TRBV6-5 with TRBJ2-1; TCRdb's D gene call, TRBD2, goes unchecked for lack of DNA. The CDR3 spans 15 residues. In germline, CDR1 is MNHEY, CDR2 SVGAGI. The CDR3 sequence: CASSYAGEGYNEQFF.

This clonotype is medium-sized (0.01 to 0.1%) by frequency. The chain joins TRBV5-1 to TRBJ2-2. The CDR3 loop spans 13 amino acids. Germline V CDR1 and CDR2: SGHRS, YFSETQ. The CDR3 loop reads CASSLEPTGELFF. The entire variable domain, with the rest obtained from reference TRBV5-1 and TRBJ2-2, is as follows: KAGVTQTPRYLIKTRGQQVTLSCSPISGHRSVSWYQQTPGQGLQFLFEYFSETQRNKGNFPGRFSGRQFSNSRSEMNVSTLELGDSALYLCASSLEPTGELFFGEGSRLTVL.

The chain employs TRBV7-2 and TRBJ2-1; TCRdb proposes TRBD2, but this gene call is untestable without DNA. From germline, CDR1 is SGHTA and CDR2 FQGNSA. CDR3 size: 16 residues. CDR3 protein: CASSSWRGRTNNEQFF.

This chain connects TRBV6-1 to TRBJ2-7; the TRBD1 assignment by TCRdb is unverifiable without DNA. CDR3 length: 15 amino acids. Germline V CDR1 and CDR2: MNHNS, SASEGT. The CDR3 protein is CASSEQTGGVYEQYF.

This clonotype ranks as medium-sized in terms of frequency. The chain combines TRBV6-2 or TRBV6-3 with TRBJ2-1; TCRdb's D call, TRBD1, is unchecked because there is no DNA. CDR1 and CDR2 (germline): MNHEY, SVGEGT. This CDR3 contains 14 residues. CDR3 amino acids: CASSLPGAASEQFF.

The CDR3 loop is CASSQATGMFHIYGYTF. The V and J genes are TRBV4-1 and TRBJ1-2; TCRdb indicates TRBD1, and absent DNA this call remains unverified. This CDR3 contains 17 residues. Per germline, CDR1 MGHRA and CDR2 YSYEKL.